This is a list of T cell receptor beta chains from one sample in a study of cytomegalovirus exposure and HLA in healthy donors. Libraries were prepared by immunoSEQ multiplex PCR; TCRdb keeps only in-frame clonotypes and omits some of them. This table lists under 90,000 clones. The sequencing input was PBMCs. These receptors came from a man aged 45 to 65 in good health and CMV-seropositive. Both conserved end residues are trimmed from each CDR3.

CDR3 protein: ASSLLSASSYEQY
V gene: TRBV11-3
J gene: TRBJ2-7

CDR3 protein: ASSPSVSGTQY
V gene: TRBV5-1
J gene: TRBJ2-3

CDR3 protein: ASSYSQGSGYT
V gene: TRBV28
J gene: TRBJ1-2

CDR3 protein: ASSLGRTSGKYEQF
V gene: TRBV27
J gene: TRBJ2-1

CDR3 protein: ASSAWGGSTDTQY
V gene: TRBV7-3
J gene: TRBJ2-3

CDR3 protein: ASSTGQRTDTQY
V gene: TRBV5-1
J gene: TRBJ2-3

CDR3 protein: ASSDRGGYT
V gene: TRBV18
J gene: TRBJ1-2

CDR3 protein: ASTRTGWNTEAF
V gene: TRBV2
J gene: TRBJ1-1

CDR3 protein: ATRQGNSRTEAF
V gene: TRBV6-1
J gene: TRBJ1-1

CDR3 protein: ASSDLWGGWQY
V gene: TRBV2
J gene: TRBJ2-7

CDR3 protein: ASSQTSAQETQY
V gene: TRBV4-1
J gene: TRBJ2-5

CDR3 protein: ASSLIPPGGMTEAF
V gene: TRBV5-6
J gene: TRBJ1-1

CDR3 protein: ASSSQPENYGYT
V gene: TRBV28
J gene: TRBJ1-2

CDR3 protein: ASSPGLAGVHEQY
V gene: TRBV18
J gene: TRBJ2-7

CDR3 protein: ATSRGTSARGTDTQY
V gene: TRBV15
J gene: TRBJ2-3

CDR3 protein: ASSPASGANEQF
V gene: TRBV27
J gene: TRBJ2-1

CDR3 protein: ASSRRGPGGYYGYT
V gene: TRBV7-9
J gene: TRBJ1-2

CDR3 protein: ASSEGQGLAKNIQY
V gene: TRBV6-1
J gene: TRBJ2-4

CDR3 protein: ASSLVRTGIYGYT
V gene: TRBV7-2
J gene: TRBJ1-2

CDR3 protein: ASRRTSGSSYNEQF
V gene: TRBV19
J gene: TRBJ2-1

CDR3 protein: ATSITREKSYEQY
V gene: TRBV15
J gene: TRBJ2-7

CDR3 protein: ASSLSPLSYEQY
V gene: TRBV11-3
J gene: TRBJ2-7

CDR3 protein: ASSRAGLNNEQF
V gene: TRBV25-1
J gene: TRBJ2-1

CDR3 protein: ASSFGLARSTDTQY
V gene: TRBV7-3
J gene: TRBJ2-3

CDR3 protein: ASSLDSTGPYEQY
V gene: TRBV5-6
J gene: TRBJ2-7

CDR3 protein: ASGLLTWAADYGYT
V gene: TRBV12-5
J gene: TRBJ1-2

CDR3 protein: ASSFARNEQF
V gene: TRBV11-3
J gene: TRBJ2-1

CDR3 protein: ASSISGTGRGGYT
V gene: TRBV2
J gene: TRBJ1-2

CDR3 protein: ASSQGDRVNYGYT
V gene: TRBV4-1
J gene: TRBJ1-2

CDR3 protein: ASSHAGADTQY
V gene: TRBV4-2
J gene: TRBJ2-3

CDR3 protein: ASSESAGRGYNEQF
V gene: TRBV25-1
J gene: TRBJ2-1

CDR3 protein: ASSETGGGQPQH
V gene: TRBV25-1
J gene: TRBJ1-5

CDR3 protein: ASSSGNGYT
V gene: TRBV6-4
J gene: TRBJ1-2

CDR3 protein: AWSGTSAFHIQY
V gene: TRBV30
J gene: TRBJ2-4

CDR3 protein: ASRRGGNEQF
V gene: TRBV6-5
J gene: TRBJ2-1

CDR3 protein: ASSLGPGQDSTQY
V gene: TRBV7-6
J gene: TRBJ2-3

CDR3 protein: AWAYGGGRETQY
V gene: TRBV30
J gene: TRBJ2-5